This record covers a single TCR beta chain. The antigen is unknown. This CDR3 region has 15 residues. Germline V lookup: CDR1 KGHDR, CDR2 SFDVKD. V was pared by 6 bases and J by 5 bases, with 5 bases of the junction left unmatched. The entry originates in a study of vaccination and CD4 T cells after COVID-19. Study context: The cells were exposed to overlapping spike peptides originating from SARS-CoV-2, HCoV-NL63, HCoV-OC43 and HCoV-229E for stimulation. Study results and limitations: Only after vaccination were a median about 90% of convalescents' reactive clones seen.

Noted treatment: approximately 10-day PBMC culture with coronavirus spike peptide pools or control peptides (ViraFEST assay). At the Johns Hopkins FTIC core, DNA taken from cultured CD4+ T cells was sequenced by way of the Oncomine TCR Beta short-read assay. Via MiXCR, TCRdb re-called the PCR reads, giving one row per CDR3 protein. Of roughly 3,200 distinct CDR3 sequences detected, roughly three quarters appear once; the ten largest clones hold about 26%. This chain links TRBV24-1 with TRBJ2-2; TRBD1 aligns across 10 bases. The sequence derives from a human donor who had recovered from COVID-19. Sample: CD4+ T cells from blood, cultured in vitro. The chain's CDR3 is CATSLGTGATGELFF. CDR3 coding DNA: TGTGCCACCAGTTTAGGGACAGGGGCTACCGGGGAGCTGTTTTTT.